The present TCR beta chain was sequenced within a study of T cells in Graves' hyperthyroidism and ophthalmopathy. Patients between 18 and 65 years old had hyperthyroidism, newly diagnosed and lasting under 2 months. Exclusions: uncontrolled infection, other autoimmune disease, pregnancy, lactation. Study-wide results and limits: Among thyroid clonotypes expanded above 0.001, most also appeared in blood.

Concerning this clonotype itself: No antigen is known for it.

TCR beta CDR3 sequences were amplified from RNA transcripts. TCR CDR3 regions were first amplified by RT-PCR with HTBI primers. Each CDR3 protein gets one entry after TCRdb re-called the multiplex PCR reads with MiXCR. The table shows 500,000 to 550,000 distinct CDR3 sequences, with around 20% occurring only once. The TCR was taken from a man younger than 30 with Graves' hyperthyroidism. Sequenced sample: blood.

The DNA for the CDR3 is TGTGCCAGCAGCGTAGAAGGGGTCACTGGCGGGGAGCTGTTTTTT. Its protein is CASSVEGVTGGELFF. This chain links TRBV9 with TRBJ2-2; D is perhaps TRBD1 (5 bases). Germline-derived CDR1 and CDR2 are SGDLS and YYNGEE. V lost 0 bases, J lost 7 bases, and 13 bases lay in between. The CDR3 is 15 residues long.